The rows below give T cell receptor beta chains drawn from one sample of a study of T cell repertoires in cytomegalovirus infection. Each CDR3 protein is one row after TCRdb ran MiXCR on the reads. Of around 310,000 distinct CDR3 sequences listed, approximately 32% are singletons. No antigen has been assigned to these receptors. This specimen consisted of cultured PBMCs, obtained from culture after CMV antigen stimulation. The receptors were sampled from a human donor in good health (CMV status not recorded). Some clones in this sample may be carry-over from other donors' samples. Both conserved end residues are part of each CDR3. D genes are given only for firm matches. Expanded clones are given a class, and other clones once, few, many or no size at all.

v_call	clone_size	d_call	j_call	cdr3_nt	cdr3_aa
TRBV10-3	.	.	TRBJ1-2	TGTGCCATCAGTGACGTTAACTATGGCTACACCTTC	CAISDVNYGYTF
TRBV7-2	many	TRBD2	TRBJ2-1	TGTGCCAGCAGCTTAGGCCCAGCGGGGGGAAGTATTGAGCAGTTCTTC	CASSLGPAGGSIEQFF
TRBV6-6	.	TRBD1	TRBJ1-4	TGTGCCAGCAGTTACTCTGGGCGGGACAGGGCGGGAAAACTGTTTTTT	CASSYSGRDRAGKLFF
TRBV11-2	many	TRBD1	TRBJ2-5	TGTGCCAGCAGCTTCGACAGGGGAGAGACCCAGTACTTC	CASSFDRGETQYF
TRBV19	.	TRBD1	TRBJ2-2	TGTGCCAGTAGTAGGGGGACAGGGGTCACCGGGGAGCTGTTTTTT	CASSRGTGVTGELFF
TRBV4-1	.	.	TRBJ2-1	TGCGCCAGCAGCCAAGAACAGGTTAGAGATGAGCAGTTCTTC	CASSQEQVRDEQFF
TRBV7-3	.	.	TRBJ2-2	TGTGCCAGCAGCCCCCTCGAGGCCGGGGAGCTGTTTTTT	CASSPLEAGELFF
TRBV11-2	.	.	TRBJ2-4	TGTGCCAGCAGCGCCACCGGGGCTGGCTCCAAAAACATTCAGTACTTC	CASSATGAGSKNIQYF
TRBV18	few	TRBD1	TRBJ2-7	TGTGCCAGCTCACCGGGACCTAGACAGGGAAAAAGGGCCTGGGAGCAGTACTTC	CASSPGPRQGKRAWEQYF
TRBV24-1	.	.	TRBJ2-1	TGTGCCACCAGTGACCGAGGACTGGACAATGAGCAGTTCTTC	CATSDRGLDNEQFF
TRBV10-3	few	TRBD2	TRBJ2-1	TGTGCCATCAGGAAACTAGCGGGGGAGAATGAGCAGTTCTTC	CAIRKLAGENEQFF
TRBV6-1	few	.	TRBJ1-4	TGTGCCAGCTCGACGGGAGGGTTAGATGAAAAACTGTTTTTT	CASSTGGLDEKLFF
TRBV12-3/TRBV12-4	many	.	TRBJ1-1	TGTGCCAGCAGTCCCCCCAAAGGCGGGGCTTTCTTT	CASSPPKGGAFF
TRBV7-2	.	.	TRBJ1-3	TGTGCCAGCAGCTTATGGGGGGGAGCTGGAAACACCATATATTTT	CASSLWGGAGNTIYF
TRBV9	.	.	TRBJ2-1	TGTGCCAGCAGCGTAGAAGGGGGCGGGAGGTGGGATGAGCAGTTCTTC	CASSVEGGGRWDEQFF
TRBV6-6	few	TRBD1	TRBJ1-2	TGTGCCAGCTTTGTTTCAGGGGGCTATGGCTACACCTTC	CASFVSGGYGYTF
TRBV5-1	many	.	TRBJ1-1	TGCGCCAGCAGCTTGGAGCTGGGGGCGAAGACTGAAGCTTTCTTT	CASSLELGAKTEAFF
TRBV7-4	few	.	TRBJ2-1	TGTGCCAGCAGTTCAGGGCACTCCTACTACAATGAGCAGTTCTTC	CASSSGHSYYNEQFF
TRBV28	few	TRBD1	TRBJ2-7	TGTGCCAGCAGAACAGGGGCCCCCTACTACGAGCAGTACTTC	CASRTGAPYYEQYF
TRBV12-3/TRBV12-4	.	TRBD1	TRBJ1-5	TGTGCCAGCAGTTTCGGGACAGGCCTCAATCAGCCCCAGCATTTT	CASSFGTGLNQPQHF
TRBV5-6	few	.	TRBJ1-2	TGTGCCAGCAGCCGGCAGAGGGCTACGAGGTTAGTCGACTATGGCTACACCTTC	CASSRQRATRLVDYGYTF
TRBV2	.	TRBD1	TRBJ1-6	TGTGCCAGCAACCACCGGGACAGCAATAATTCACCCCTCCACTTT	CASNHRDSNNSPLHF
TRBV7-8	many	TRBD1	TRBJ2-6	TGTGCCAGCAGCTTAGCATCCGGGACAGGGTTTGGGGCCAACGTCCTGACTTTC	CASSLASGTGFGANVLTF
TRBV12-3/TRBV12-4	few	.	TRBJ1-3	TGTGCCAGCAGCCTAGTTAACGCTCGAAACACCATATATTTT	CASSLVNARNTIYF
TRBV5-6	.	.	TRBJ1-5	TGTGCCAGCAGCTTGTTTCCAGGGGTGGATCAGCCCCAGCATTTT	CASSLFPGVDQPQHF
TRBV5-1	few	.	TRBJ1-1	TGCGCCAGCAGCTTGGGGTTAGATGAAGCTTTCTTT	CASSLGLDEAFF
TRBV30	.	TRBD2	TRBJ2-7	TGTGCCTGGAGGTTACTAAGTCGGGGGGGCTCCTACGAGCAGTACTTC	CAWRLLSRGGSYEQYF
TRBV20-1	few	TRBD2	TRBJ2-1	TGCAGTGCGGGAAAGGGGAGCGGGAGGGGGAATGAGCAGTTCTTC	CSAGKGSGRGNEQFF
TRBV7-2	few	TRBD1	TRBJ1-2	TGTGCCAGCAGCCCCGAGACAGGGACGGACTATGGCTACACCTTC	CASSPETGTDYGYTF
TRBV27	few	.	TRBJ2-4	TGTGCCAGCAGTCTTACCGTAGGGGAAGACATTCAGTACTTC	CASSLTVGEDIQYF
TRBV15	.	.	TRBJ2-6	TGTGCCACCAGCACTCAAGTCTCTGGGGCCAACGTCCTGACTTTC	CATSTQVSGANVLTF